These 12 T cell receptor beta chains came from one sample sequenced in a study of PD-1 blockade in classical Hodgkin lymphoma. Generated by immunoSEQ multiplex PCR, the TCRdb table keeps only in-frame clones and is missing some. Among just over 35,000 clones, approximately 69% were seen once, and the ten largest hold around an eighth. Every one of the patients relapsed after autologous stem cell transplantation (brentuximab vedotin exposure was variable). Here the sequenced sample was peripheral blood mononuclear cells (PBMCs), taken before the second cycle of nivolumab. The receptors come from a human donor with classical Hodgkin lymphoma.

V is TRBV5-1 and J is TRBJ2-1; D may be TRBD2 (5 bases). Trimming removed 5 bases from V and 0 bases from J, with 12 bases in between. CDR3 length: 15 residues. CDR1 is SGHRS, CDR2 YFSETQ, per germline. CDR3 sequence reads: CASRSEGSSYNEQFF. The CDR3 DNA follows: TGCGCCAGCAGGTCCGAGGGTAGCTCCTACAATGAGCAGTTCTTC.

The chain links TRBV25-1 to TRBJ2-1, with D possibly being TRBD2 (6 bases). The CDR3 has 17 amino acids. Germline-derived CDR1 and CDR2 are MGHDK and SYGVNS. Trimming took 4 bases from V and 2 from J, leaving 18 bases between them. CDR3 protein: CASSASFGEDTYNEQFF. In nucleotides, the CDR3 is TGTGCCAGCAGTGCCTCCTTCGGGGAGGACACCTACAATGAGCAGTTCTTC.

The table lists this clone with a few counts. CDR3 amino acids: CASSVSYGYTF. CDR3 DNA sequence: TGTGCCAGCAGTGTCAGTTATGGCTACACCTTC. This chain uses TRBV2 with TRBJ1-2; D unclear. The V gene's germline CDR1 is SNHLY and CDR2 FYNNEI. The CDR3 has 11 amino acids. Trimming took 4 bases from V and 5 from J, leaving 5 bases between them.

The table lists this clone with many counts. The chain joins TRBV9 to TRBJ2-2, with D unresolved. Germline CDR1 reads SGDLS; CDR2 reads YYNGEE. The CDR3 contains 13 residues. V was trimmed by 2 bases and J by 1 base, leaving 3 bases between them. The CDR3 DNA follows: TGTGCCAGCAGCGTTATGAACACCGGGGAGCTGTTTTTT. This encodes CASSVMNTGELFF.

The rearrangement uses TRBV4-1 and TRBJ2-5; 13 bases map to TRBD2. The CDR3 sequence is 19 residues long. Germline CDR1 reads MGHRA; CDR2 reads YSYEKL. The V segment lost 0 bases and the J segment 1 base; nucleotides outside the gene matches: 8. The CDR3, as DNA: TGCGCCAGCAGCCAAGAGATGGGACTAGCGGGGTGGACCCAAGAGACCCAGTACTTC. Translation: CASSQEMGLAGWTQETQYF.

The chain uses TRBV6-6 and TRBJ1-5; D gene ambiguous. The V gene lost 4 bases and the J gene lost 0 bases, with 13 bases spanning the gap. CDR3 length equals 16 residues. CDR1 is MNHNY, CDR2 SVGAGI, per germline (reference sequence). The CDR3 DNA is TGTGCCAGCAGTTTGCATCCCGGGAATAGCAATCAGCCCCAGCATTTT. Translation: CASSLHPGNSNQPQHF.

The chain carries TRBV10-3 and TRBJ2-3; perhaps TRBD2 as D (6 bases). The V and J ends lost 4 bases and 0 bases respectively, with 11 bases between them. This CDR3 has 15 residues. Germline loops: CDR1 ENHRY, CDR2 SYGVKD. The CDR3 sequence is CAISGRSGSTDTQYF. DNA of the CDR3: TGTGCCATCAGTGGAAGGAGCGGGAGCACAGATACGCAGTATTTT.

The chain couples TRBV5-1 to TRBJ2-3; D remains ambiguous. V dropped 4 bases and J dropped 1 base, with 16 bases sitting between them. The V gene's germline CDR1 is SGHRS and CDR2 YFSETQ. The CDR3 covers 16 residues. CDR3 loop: CASSPGWGHGTDTQYF. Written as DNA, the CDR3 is TGCGCCAGCAGCCCTGGGTGGGGTCACGGCACAGATACGCAGTATTTT.

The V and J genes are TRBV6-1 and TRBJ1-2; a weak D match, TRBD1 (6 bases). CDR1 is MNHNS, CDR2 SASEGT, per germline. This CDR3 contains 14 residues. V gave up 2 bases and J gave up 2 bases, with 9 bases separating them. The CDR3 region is CASSETRGNYGYTF. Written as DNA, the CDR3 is TGTGCCAGCAGTGAAACAAGGGGGAACTATGGCTACACCTTC.

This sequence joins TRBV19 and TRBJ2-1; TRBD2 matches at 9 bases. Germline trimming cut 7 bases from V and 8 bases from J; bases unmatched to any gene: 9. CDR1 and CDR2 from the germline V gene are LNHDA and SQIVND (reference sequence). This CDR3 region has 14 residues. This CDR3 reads CASTARLADYEQFF. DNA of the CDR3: TGTGCCAGTACGGCGAGACTAGCGGACTATGAGCAGTTCTTC.

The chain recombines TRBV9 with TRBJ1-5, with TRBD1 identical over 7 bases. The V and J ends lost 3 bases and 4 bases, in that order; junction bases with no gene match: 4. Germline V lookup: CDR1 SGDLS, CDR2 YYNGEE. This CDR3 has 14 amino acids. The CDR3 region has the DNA TGTGCCAGCAGCGCCCAGGGGGGGAATCAGCCCCAGCATTTT. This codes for CASSAQGGNQPQHF.

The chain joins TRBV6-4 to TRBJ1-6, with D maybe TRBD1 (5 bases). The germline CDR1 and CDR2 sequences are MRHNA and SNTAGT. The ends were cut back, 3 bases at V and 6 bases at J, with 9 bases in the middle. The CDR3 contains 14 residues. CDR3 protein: CASSEGTANSPLHF. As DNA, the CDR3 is TGTGCCAGCAGTGAAGGGACGGCTAATTCACCCCTCCACTTT.